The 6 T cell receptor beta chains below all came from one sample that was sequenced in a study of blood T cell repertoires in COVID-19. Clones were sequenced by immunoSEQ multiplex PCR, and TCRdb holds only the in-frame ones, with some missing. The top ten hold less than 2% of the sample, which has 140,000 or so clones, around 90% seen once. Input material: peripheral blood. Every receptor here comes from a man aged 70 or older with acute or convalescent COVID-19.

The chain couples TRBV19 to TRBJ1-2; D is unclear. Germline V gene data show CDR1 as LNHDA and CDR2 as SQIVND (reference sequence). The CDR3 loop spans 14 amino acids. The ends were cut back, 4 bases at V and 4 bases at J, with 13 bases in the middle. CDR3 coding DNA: TGTGCCAGTAGTACCTCCGGGATTCCCTATGGCTACACCTTC. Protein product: CASSTSGIPYGYTF.

CDR3 protein: CASSLGQDYNEQFF. CDR3 DNA: TGTGCCAGCAGCTTGGGCCAGGACTACAATGAGCAGTTCTTC. The rearrangement links TRBV5-6 to TRBJ2-1; D ambiguous. This CDR3 is 14 amino acids long. The V gene's germline CDR1 is SGHDT and CDR2 YYEEEE. The ends were cut back, 0 bases at V and 3 bases at J, with 7 bases in the middle.

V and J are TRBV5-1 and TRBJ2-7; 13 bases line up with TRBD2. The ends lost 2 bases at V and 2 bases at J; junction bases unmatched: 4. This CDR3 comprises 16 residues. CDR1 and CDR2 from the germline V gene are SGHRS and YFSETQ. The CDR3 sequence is CASSFPGLAGTYEQYF. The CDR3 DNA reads TGCGCCAGCAGCTTTCCGGGACTAGCGGGGACCTACGAGCAGTACTTC.

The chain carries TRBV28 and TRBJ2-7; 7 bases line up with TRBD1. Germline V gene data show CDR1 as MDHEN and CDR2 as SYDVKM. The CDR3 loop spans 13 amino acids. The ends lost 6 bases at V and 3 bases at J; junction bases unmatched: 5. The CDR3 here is CASSTNRGYEQYF. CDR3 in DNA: TGTGCCAGCAGCACTAACAGGGGCTACGAGCAGTACTTC. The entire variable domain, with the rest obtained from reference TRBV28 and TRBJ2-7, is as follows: DVKVTQSSRYLVKRTGEKVFLECVQDMDHENMFWYRQDPGLGLRLIYFSYDVKMKEKGDIPEGYSVSREKKERFSLILESASTNQTSMYLCASSTNRGYEQYFGPGTRLTVT.

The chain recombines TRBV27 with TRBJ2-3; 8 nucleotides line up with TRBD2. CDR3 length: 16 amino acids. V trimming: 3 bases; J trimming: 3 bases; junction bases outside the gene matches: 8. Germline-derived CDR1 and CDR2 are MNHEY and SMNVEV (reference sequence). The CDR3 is CASSFLAGGATDTQYF. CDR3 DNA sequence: TGTGCCAGCAGTTTTCTCGCGGGAGGCGCGACAGATACGCAGTATTTT.

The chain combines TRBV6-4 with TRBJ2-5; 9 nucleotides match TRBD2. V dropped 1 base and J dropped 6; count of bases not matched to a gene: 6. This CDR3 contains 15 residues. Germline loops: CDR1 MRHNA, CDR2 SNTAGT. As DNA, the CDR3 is TGTGCCAGCAGTGACTTCCGCGGGGGGGCGAAGACCCAGTACTTC. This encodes CASSDFRGGAKTQYF.